The source of this T cell receptor (beta chain) is a study of kidney transplant recipient with SARS-CoV-2 infection. MiXCR, applied by TCRdb to the reads, yields one record per CDR3 protein. The sample shows fewer than 250,000 distinct CDR3 sequences, more than 25% of them seen only once. Germline-derived CDR1 and CDR2 are SGHAT and FQNNGV. V shed 5 bases and J shed 0 bases, with 13 bases lying between them. The CDR3 covers 15 residues. In the case of this clonotype: This may come from a read error, since a much larger clone is one base off.

Sample: a blood sample, taken at baseline and on day 111 from a kidney transplant recipient. The chain joins TRBV11-2 to TRBJ1-1, with D uncertain. The receptor comes from a male patient aged 30 to 40 who had COVID-19 and was a kidney transplant recipient. The graft donor may account for some of the T cells. The chain's CDR3 is CASSLLGSMNTEAFF. The CDR3 DNA reads TGTGCCAGCAGCCTTCTAGGGAGTATGAACACTGAAGCTTTCTTT.